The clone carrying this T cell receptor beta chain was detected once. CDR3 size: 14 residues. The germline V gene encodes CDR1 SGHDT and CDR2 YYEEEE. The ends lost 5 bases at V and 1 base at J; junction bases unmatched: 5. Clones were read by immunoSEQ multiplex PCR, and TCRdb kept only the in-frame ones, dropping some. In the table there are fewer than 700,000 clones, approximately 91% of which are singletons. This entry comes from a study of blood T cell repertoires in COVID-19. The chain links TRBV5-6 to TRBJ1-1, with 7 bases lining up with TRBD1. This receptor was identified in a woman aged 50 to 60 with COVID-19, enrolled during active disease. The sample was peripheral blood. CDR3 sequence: CASSSDRWNTEAFF. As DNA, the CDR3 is TGTGCCAGCAGTTCGGACAGGTGGAACACTGAAGCTTTCTTT.